The 4 T cell receptor beta chains listed next were all sequenced from one sample in a study of blood T cell repertoires in COVID-19. TCRdb's copy holds only in-frame clones and misses some; the assay was immunoSEQ multiplex PCR. The sample includes approximately 240,000 clones, 82% of them seen just once. Sequencing input: peripheral blood. These receptor sequences come from a woman of 80 years or more with active or convalescent COVID-19.

This clone was seen only once. Other DNA sequences of this sample code for an identical CDR3. This chain connects TRBV6-5 to TRBJ1-1; no reliable D call. Germline loops: CDR1 MNHEY, CDR2 SVGAGI. The germline V and J ends were trimmed by 5 bases and 2 bases, with 6 bases remaining between them. The CDR3 consists of 12 residues. The CDR3 coding sequence is TGTGCCAGCAGTCAACTAAACACTGAAGCTTTCTTT. Amino acid sequence: CASSQLNTEAFF.

CDR3 protein: CASRSTGGNSPLHF. For the CDR3, the DNA is TGTGCCAGCAGATCAACAGGGGGCAATTCACCCCTCCACTTT. The V call is TRBV27, the J call TRBJ1-6; the match to TRBD1 covers 9 bases. The CDR3 is made up of 14 amino acids. Germline CDR1 reads MNHEY; CDR2 reads SMNVEV (reference sequence). The V and J ends lost 6 bases and 7 bases, in that order; junction bases with no gene match: 4.

V gene TRBV29-1 combines with J gene TRBJ1-1; D is perhaps TRBD1 (6 bases). CDR1 and CDR2 (germline): SQVTM, ANQGSEA. The CDR3 consists of 12 residues. V was cut by 5 bases and J by 8 bases, with 15 bases left in between. CDR3 nucleotide sequence: TGCAGCGTTCAACCGGGACAAATAGAAGCTTTCTTT. Its protein is CSVQPGQIEAFF.

The rearrangement uses TRBV2 and TRBJ2-3, with D tentatively TRBD1 (6 bases). The V end was cut by 6 bases, the J end by 3 bases, with 13 bases between. This CDR3 has 14 amino acids. Germline V gene sequence: CDR1 SNHLY, CDR2 FYNNEI. The CDR3 DNA sequence: TGTGCCAGCAGCCTGATGGGGGCAACAGATACGCAGTATTTT. It encodes CASSLMGATDTQYF.